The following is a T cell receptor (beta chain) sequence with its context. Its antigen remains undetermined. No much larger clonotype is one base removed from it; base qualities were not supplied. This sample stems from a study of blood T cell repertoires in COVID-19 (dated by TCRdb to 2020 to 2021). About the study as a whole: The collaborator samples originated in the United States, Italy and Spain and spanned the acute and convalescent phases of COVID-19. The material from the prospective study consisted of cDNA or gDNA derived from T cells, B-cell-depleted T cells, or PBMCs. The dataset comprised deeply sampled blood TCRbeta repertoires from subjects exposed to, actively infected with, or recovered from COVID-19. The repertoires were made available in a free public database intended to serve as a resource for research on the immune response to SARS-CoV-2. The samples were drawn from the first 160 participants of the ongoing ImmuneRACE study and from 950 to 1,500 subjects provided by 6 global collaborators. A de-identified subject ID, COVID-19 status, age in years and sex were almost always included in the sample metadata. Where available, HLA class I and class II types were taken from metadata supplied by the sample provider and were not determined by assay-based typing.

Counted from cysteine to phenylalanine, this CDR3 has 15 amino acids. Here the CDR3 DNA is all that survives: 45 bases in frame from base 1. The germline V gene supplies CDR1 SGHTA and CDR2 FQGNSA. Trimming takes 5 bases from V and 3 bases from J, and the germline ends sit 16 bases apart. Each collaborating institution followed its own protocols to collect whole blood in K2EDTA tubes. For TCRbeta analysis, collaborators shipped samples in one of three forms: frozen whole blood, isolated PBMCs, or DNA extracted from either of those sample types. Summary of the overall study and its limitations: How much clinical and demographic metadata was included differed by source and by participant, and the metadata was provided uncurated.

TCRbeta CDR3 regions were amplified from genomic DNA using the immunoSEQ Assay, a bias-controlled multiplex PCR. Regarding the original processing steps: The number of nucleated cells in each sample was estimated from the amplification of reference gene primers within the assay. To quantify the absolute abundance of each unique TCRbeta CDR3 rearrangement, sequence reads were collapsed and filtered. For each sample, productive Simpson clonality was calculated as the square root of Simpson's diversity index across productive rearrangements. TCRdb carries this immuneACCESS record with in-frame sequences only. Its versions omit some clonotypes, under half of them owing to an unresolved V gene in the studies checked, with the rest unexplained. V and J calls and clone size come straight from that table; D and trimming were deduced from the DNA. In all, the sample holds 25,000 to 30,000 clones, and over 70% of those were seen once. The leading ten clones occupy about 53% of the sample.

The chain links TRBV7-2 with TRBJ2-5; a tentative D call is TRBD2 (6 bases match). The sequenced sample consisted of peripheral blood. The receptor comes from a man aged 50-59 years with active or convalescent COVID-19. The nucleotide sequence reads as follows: TGTGCCAGCAGCCAGACCGTGGCTAGCGAAGAGACCCAGTACTTC. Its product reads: CASSQTVASEETQYF.